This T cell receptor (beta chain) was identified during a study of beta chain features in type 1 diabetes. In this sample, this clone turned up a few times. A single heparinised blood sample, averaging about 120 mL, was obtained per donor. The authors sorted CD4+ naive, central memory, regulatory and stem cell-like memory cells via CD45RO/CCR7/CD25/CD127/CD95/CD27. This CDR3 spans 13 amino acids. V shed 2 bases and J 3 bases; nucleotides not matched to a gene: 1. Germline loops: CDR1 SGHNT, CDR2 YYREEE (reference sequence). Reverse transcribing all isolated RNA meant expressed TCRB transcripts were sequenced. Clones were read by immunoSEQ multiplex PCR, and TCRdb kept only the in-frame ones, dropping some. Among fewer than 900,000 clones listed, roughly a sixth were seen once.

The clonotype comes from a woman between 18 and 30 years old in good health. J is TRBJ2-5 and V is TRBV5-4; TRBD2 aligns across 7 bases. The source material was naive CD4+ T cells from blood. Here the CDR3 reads CASSFRGEETQYF. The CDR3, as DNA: TGTGCCAGCAGCTTCCGGGGGGAAGAGACCCAGTACTTC.